The source of this T cell receptor (beta chain) is a study of shared T cell receptors in the human thymus. Libraries were prepared by immunoSEQ multiplex PCR; TCRdb keeps only in-frame clonotypes and omits some of them. The sample shows hundreds of thousands of clones, 70% to 90% of them seen only once. This clone was picked up a small number of times. These data also formed part of another study, on human thymus T cells. That report adds: Obtained as resections during corrective heart surgery, the thymus tissue was then studied. Thymic and blood repertoires seemed to show skewed V and J gene use. Highly overlapping thymic repertoires in unrelated individuals were reported by related research.

The sequenced sample was thymocytes. The receptor was derived from a boy under two years old with a congenital heart defect.

CDR3 sequence (DNA): TGTGCCAGCAGTTCCAGGGGCTTCACAGATACGCAGTATTTT. Its protein is CASSSRGFTDTQYF. The genes are TRBV6-5 and TRBJ2-3; perhaps TRBD1 as D (6 bases). The CDR3 runs 14 residues. Germline values: CDR1 MNHEY, CDR2 SVGAGI. Deletions cut 4 bases from V and 2 bases from J, with 10 bases between.